This TCR beta chain was profiled in a study of regulatory T cells in long-lasting Graves disease. As for time point: newly diagnosed GD, antithyroid drugs for less than 3 months. RNA isolated from PBMCs was used to make the TCR library. iRepertoire HTBI primers and Arm-PCR of CDR3 regions built TCR beta libraries. TCRdb re-called the multiplex PCR reads with MiXCR, one entry per CDR3 protein. Among 680,000 or so distinct CDR3 sequences, approximately 15% were seen once, and the ten largest hold 15% to 20%. The study's findings and limits: Blood alone, not thyroid tissue, was studied. Persistent Graves' patients showed reduced TCR diversity versus newly diagnosed patients.

There are a few counts of this clonotype. Its antigen is still unknown. The same data also went into a second study, on T cells in Graves' hyperthyroidism and ophthalmopathy. That report notes: Recently diagnosed hyperthyroidism of less than 2 months' duration affected patients aged 18 to 65.

The sample consisted of peripheral blood mononuclear cells (PBMCs), taken at new diagnosis, from a patient treated with antithyroid drugs. The source of this sequence is a woman aged 30 to 39 with Graves disease.

DNA for the CDR3: TGTGCCAGCAGCCAGGGGGGGGGGACTACCGGAGCTTTCTTT. Amino acids: CASSQGGGTTGAFF. This sequence joins TRBV3-1 and TRBJ1-1; a possible D gene is TRBD1 (5 bases). This CDR3 has 14 amino acids. Per the germline V gene, CDR1 is LGHDT and CDR2 is YNNKEL (reference sequence). Trimming took 3 bases from V and 10 from J, leaving 18 bases between them.